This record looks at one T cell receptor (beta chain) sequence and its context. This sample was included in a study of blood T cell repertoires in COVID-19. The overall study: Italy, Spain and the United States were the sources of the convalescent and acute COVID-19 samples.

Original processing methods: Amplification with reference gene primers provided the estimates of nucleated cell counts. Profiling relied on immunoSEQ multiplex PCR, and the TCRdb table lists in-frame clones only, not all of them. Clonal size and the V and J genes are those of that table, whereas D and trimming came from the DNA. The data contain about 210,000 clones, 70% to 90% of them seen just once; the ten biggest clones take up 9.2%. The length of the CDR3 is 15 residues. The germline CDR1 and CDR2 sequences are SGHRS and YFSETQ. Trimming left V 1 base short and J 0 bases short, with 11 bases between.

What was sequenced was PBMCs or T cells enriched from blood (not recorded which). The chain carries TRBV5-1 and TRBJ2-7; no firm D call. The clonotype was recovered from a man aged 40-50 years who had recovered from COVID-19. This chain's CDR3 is CASSLFSPGSYEQYF. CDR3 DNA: TGCGCCAGCAGCTTGTTTTCGCCGGGCTCCTACGAGCAGTACTTC.